The next 10 T cell receptor beta chains were all read from a single sample in a study of T cell clonotyping in hematopoietic cell transplantation. Time point defined: recipient sample about 28 days before transplant, after cytoreduction. Some clones are missing from TCRdb's copy, which holds only in-frame ones; the method was immunoSEQ multiplex PCR. Here the sample spans 25,000 to 35,000 clones, more than 70% being singletons. The sequences come from peripheral blood mononuclear cells, collected before stem cell transplant. The receptor source for this set is a man aged 50-59 years with myelodysplastic syndrome. Some clones in this sample may be carry-over from other donors' samples.

The chain recombines TRBV14 with TRBJ2-7, with TRBD2 as a possible D gene (6 bases). The V end lost 0 bases, the J end lost 6 bases, and 24 bases lay between the germline ends. CDR3 length equals 18 residues. The germline V gene encodes CDR1 SGHDN and CDR2 FVKESK. CDR3 in amino acids: CASSQDYWDSPWSTEQYF. The CDR3 DNA is TGTGCCAGCAGCCAAGATTATTGGGACTCCCCGTGGTCGACCGAGCAGTACTTC.

CDR3 coding DNA: TGTGCCAGCAAGGGGGGCGCGACTAATGAAAAACTGTTTTTT. Translation: CASKGGATNEKLFF. The V gene is TRBV28, the J gene TRBJ1-4; D is possibly TRBD1 (6 bases). There are 14 residues in the CDR3. Germline assignment: CDR1 MDHEN and CDR2 SYDVKM. Trimming stripped 7 bases from V and 2 bases from J, with 11 bases between.

This clone showed up just once. The chain uses TRBV10-3 and TRBJ1-2, with D possibly being TRBD1 (5 bases). The CDR3 covers 12 residues. Germline CDR1 reads ENHRY; CDR2 reads SYGVKD. V was pared by 9 bases and J by 3 bases, with 11 bases between. The CDR3, as DNA: TGTGCCATACACGGGGGGTACTATGGCTACACCTTC. Translation gives CAIHGGYYGYTF.

The gene calls are TRBV11-3 and TRBJ2-7, with unresolved D. The CDR3 runs to 16 residues. CDR1 and CDR2 from the germline V gene are SGHNT and YENEEA. Trimming shortened V by 0 bases and J by 5 bases, and 17 bases separated the two germline ends. DNA of the CDR3: TGTGCCAGCAGCTTAGATGGGTTTAGTTCAGTCAACGAGCAGTACTTC. Its protein is CASSLDGFSSVNEQYF. Full variable domain (missing parts from reference TRBV11-3 and TRBJ2-7): EAGVVQSPRYKIIEKKQPVAFWCNPISGHNTLYWYLQNLGQGPELLIRYENEEAVDDSQLPKDRFSAERLKGVDSTLKIQPAELGDSAVYLCASSLDGFSSVNEQYFGPGTRLTVT.

CDR3 sequence reads: CASSSLAVGGDTQYF. As DNA, the CDR3 is TGTGCCAGCAGTTCACTAGCGGTGGGTGGAGATACGCAGTATTTT. This chain links TRBV6-5 with TRBJ2-3; 8 positions agree with TRBD2. The J segment lost 5 bases and the V segment lost 4 bases, leaving 8 bases of the junction unmatched. There are 15 residues in the CDR3. Germline V gene sequence: CDR1 MNHEY, CDR2 SVGAGI.

The chain combines TRBV25-1 with TRBJ1-2; D gene ambiguous. The length of the CDR3 is 13 residues. The V and J ends lost 0 bases and 8 bases respectively, with 10 bases between them. The germline CDR1 and CDR2 sequences are MGHDK and SYGVNS. CDR3 nucleotide sequence: TGTGCCAGCAGTGAATATTTGGGGAACGGCTACACCTTC. Residues: CASSEYLGNGYTF.

V is TRBV4-1 and J is TRBJ2-2, with D unclear. This CDR3 comprises 12 residues. Germline assignment: CDR1 MGHRA and CDR2 YSYEKL. The V end was cut by 1 base, the J end by 9 bases, with 6 bases between. Written as DNA, the CDR3 is TGCGCCAGCAGCCAAGTTGGTAGGGAGCTGTTTTTT. Protein product: CASSQVGRELFF.

This clone was seen a few times. V gene TRBV14 combines with J gene TRBJ1-1; perhaps TRBD1 as D (5 bases). This CDR3 is built from 12 residues. In germline, CDR1 is SGHDN, CDR2 FVKESK. V gave up 5 bases and J gave up 7 bases, with 11 bases separating them. In DNA, the CDR3 is TGTGCCAGCAGCGAAACGAGGGGTGAAGCTTTCTTT. Amino acid sequence: CASSETRGEAFF.

This sequence joins TRBV5-6 and TRBJ2-1; the D is unclear. Per germline, CDR1 SGHDT and CDR2 YYEEEE. The CDR3 has 14 amino acids. Trimming took 0 bases from V and 2 from J, leaving 6 bases between them. Written as DNA, the CDR3 is TGTGCCAGCAGCTTGGGTGGACCCTACAATGAGCAGTTCTTC. It encodes CASSLGGPYNEQFF.

This clone turned up a few times. The chain uses TRBV4-1 and TRBJ2-7; D is uncertain. This CDR3 spans 11 amino acids. V was pared by 1 base and J by 5 bases, with 3 bases between. Germline lookup yields CDR1 MGHRA and CDR2 YSYEKL. CDR3 region: CASSQGHEQYF. In DNA form, the CDR3 reads TGCGCCAGCAGCCAAGGGCACGAGCAGTACTTC.